A selection of T cell receptor beta chains follows, all from one sample in a study of T-cell reconstitution after alpha-beta-depleted transplantation in children. TCRdb passed the PCR reads through MiXCR, listing each CDR3 protein once. The sample gives 800,000 to 1,000,000 distinct CDR3 sequences, around 30% of which show up once; around 30% is in the top ten. Material: PBMCs, mostly from graft donor cells, obtained 360 days after TCRalphabeta/CD19-depleted stem cell transplant. These receptors were taken from a boy in the first two years of life who had a stem cell transplant for SCID, so the T cells may come from the graft donor. CDR3s include the opening cysteine and the closing phenylalanine or tryptophan. The order of the fields is V gene, J gene, clone size, D gene, CDR3 protein, CDR3 DNA. A D gene is named only where the DNA matches it firmly. Part of the rows lack a size; the others show once, few, many or a class for expanded clones.

>TRBV4-1|TRBJ1-4|-|-
CASSQVRVNEKLFF
TGCGCCAGCAGCCAGGTTCGGGTTAATGAAAAACTGTTTTTT
>TRBV5-1|TRBJ2-5|-|-
CASSFWITNQETQYF
TGCGCCAGCAGCTTCTGGATTACAAACCAAGAGACCCAGTACTTC
>TRBV6-1|TRBJ1-1|-|-
CASSGDRPGFPEAFF
TGTGCCAGCAGTGGAGACCGGCCAGGCTTTCCCGAAGCTTTCTTT
>TRBV5-1|TRBJ2-7|-|-
CASSSDGIYEQYF
TGCGCCAGCAGCTCGGACGGGATCTACGAGCAGTACTTC
>TRBV15|TRBJ2-2|-|-
CATRIGQRNTGELFF
TGTGCCACCAGGATCGGACAGCGAAACACCGGGGAGCTGTTTTTT
>TRBV12-3/TRBV12-4|TRBJ2-2|few|TRBD2
CASSSPAGLTGELFF
TGTGCCAGCAGTTCCCCAGCGGGGTTAACCGGGGAGCTGTTTTTT
>TRBV5-1|TRBJ1-4|-|TRBD1
CASSWTDRANEKLFF
TGCGCCAGCAGCTGGACGGACAGGGCAAATGAAAAACTGTTTTTT
>TRBV12-3/TRBV12-4|TRBJ2-7|few|-
CASKLGQSYEQYF
TGTGCCAGCAAGCTTGGACAGTCCTACGAGCAGTACTTC
>TRBV7-9|TRBJ2-7|few|TRBD1
CASSLTGESYEQYF
TGTGCCAGCAGCCTGACAGGGGAAAGCTACGAGCAGTACTTC
>TRBV4-1|TRBJ2-3|-|TRBD2
CASSQDSSGGPILTDTQYF
TGCGCCAGCAGCCAAGATTCTAGCGGGGGGCCCATACTCACAGATACGCAGTATTTT
>TRBV12-3/TRBV12-4|TRBJ2-7|-|TRBD1
CASSSGQGEYF
TGTGCCAGCAGTTCGGGACAGGGGGAGTACTTC
>TRBV28|TRBJ2-7|-|TRBD2
CASSFWRGNPYEQYF
TGTGCCAGCAGTTTCTGGCGGGGGAACCCTTACGAGCAGTACTTC
>TRBV5-1|TRBJ2-1|-|TRBD1
CASSRWGGTGGFDEQFF
TGCGCCAGCAGCCGGTGGGGTGGGACAGGGGGCTTCGATGAGCAGTTCTTC
>TRBV6-5|TRBJ2-6|-|-
CASSYARDSGANVLTF
TGTGCCAGCAGTTACGCCCGGGACTCTGGGGCCAACGTCCTGACTTTC
>TRBV13|TRBJ1-2|-|-
CASPKGLQAPSYGYTF
TGTGCCAGTCCCAAGGGCCTACAGGCCCCCTCCTATGGCTACACCTTC
>TRBV20-1|TRBJ1-1|many|-
CSARDLFGVGLNTEAFF
TGCAGTGCTAGAGATCTCTTCGGGGTGGGCTTGAACACTGAAGCTTTCTTT
>TRBV28|TRBJ2-2|few|-
CASSFGRVRTGELFF
TGTGCCAGCAGTTTCGGCAGGGTGAGAACCGGGGAGCTGTTTTTT
>TRBV10-3|TRBJ2-7|few|-
CAISDRGGLHYEQYF
TGTGCCATCAGTGACCGGGGCGGACTACACTACGAGCAGTACTTC
>TRBV2|TRBJ2-7|-|TRBD2
CASSGYSGAAYEQYF
TGTGCCAGCAGTGGTTATAGCGGGGCCGCCTACGAGCAGTACTTC
>TRBV20-1|TRBJ2-3|few|-
CSARPQTDTQYF
TGCAGTGCTAGACCCCAGACAGATACGCAGTATTTT
>TRBV4-3|TRBJ2-1|many|-
CASSQDGGGRADEQFF
TGCGCCAGCAGCCAAGATGGCGGGGGCCGCGCCGATGAGCAGTTCTTC
>TRBV15|TRBJ2-5|-|-
CATSRGPVDSRYQETQYF
TGTGCCACCAGCAGAGGCCCCGTTGACAGTCGGTACCAAGAGACCCAGTACTTC
>TRBV24-1|TRBJ2-2|-|TRBD1
CATSRQGAGTGELFF
TGTGCCACCAGTAGGCAGGGGGCTGGTACCGGGGAGCTGTTTTTT
>TRBV20-1|TRBJ2-5|-|TRBD2
CCARQTSGGPQETQYF
TGCTGTGCTAGACAGACTAGCGGGGGGCCCCAAGAGACCCAGTACTTC
>TRBV28|TRBJ1-3|few|TRBD1
CASSSTGDFGNTIYF
TGTGCCAGCAGTTCGACAGGGGACTTTGGAAACACCATATATTTT
>TRBV7-9|TRBJ2-7|-|-
CASSWAQQYEQYF
TGTGCCAGCAGCTGGGCACAACAATACGAGCAGTACTTC
>TRBV27|TRBJ1-1|-|-
CASSHNRNTEAFF
TGTGCCAGCAGTCATAACAGGAACACTGAAGCTTTCTTT
>TRBV11-2|TRBJ1-1|few|-
CASSARPRDTEAFF
TGTGCCAGCAGCGCCAGGCCCCGGGACACTGAAGCTTTCTTT
>TRBV4-3|TRBJ1-2|many|TRBD1
CASSQDRVGQNYGYTF
TGCGCCAGCAGCCAGGACAGGGTGGGGCAGAACTATGGCTACACCTTC
>TRBV20-1|TRBJ2-4|-|TRBD2
CSVNRGGPPWEAKNIQYF
TGCAGTGTTAACCGGGGGGGGCCCCCTTGGGAGGCCAAAAACATTCAGTACTTC
>TRBV6-2/TRBV6-3|TRBJ1-6|-|-
CASSYYRNSPLHF
TGTGCCAGCAGTTACTACAGGAATTCACCCCTCCACTTT
>TRBV5-1|TRBJ2-7|few|-
CASIQGRTSRSYEQYF
TGCGCCAGCATCCAAGGGCGGACGTCTCGCTCCTACGAGCAGTACTTC
>TRBV20-1|TRBJ2-7|-|-
CSASGSVEQYF
TGCAGTGCTAGCGGGTCGGTGGAGCAGTACTTC
>TRBV12-3/TRBV12-4|TRBJ2-4|-|-
CASGGDTAKNIQYF
TGTGCCAGCGGTGGGGATACAGCCAAAAACATTCAGTACTTC
>TRBV10-3|TRBJ1-2|few|TRBD1
CAIAQGQGIDYGYTF
TGTGCCATCGCCCAGGGACAGGGAATTGACTATGGCTACACCTTC
>TRBV4-1|TRBJ2-2|many|-
CASSQETLGGELFF
TGCGCCAGCAGCCAAGAAACCCTGGGGGGGGAGCTGTTTTTT
>TRBV27|TRBJ2-1|few|-
CASSLGPPALNEQFF
TGTGCCAGCAGTTTAGGCCCACCAGCCCTCAATGAGCAGTTCTTC
>TRBV2|TRBJ2-5|many|-
CASSLTGEHYF
TGTGCCAGCAGTCTAACGGGGGAACATTACTTC
>TRBV6-5|TRBJ2-5|-|-
CASSYSRGGRQETQYF
TGTGCCAGCAGTTACTCCAGGGGGGGGAGGCAAGAGACCCAGTACTTC
>TRBV7-2|TRBJ1-1|few|-
CASSLIQGKNTEAFF
TGTGCCAGCAGCTTAATCCAGGGAAAAAACACTGAAGCTTTCTTT
>TRBV4-1|TRBJ2-1|-|TRBD2
CASSQVANSGGPYNEQFF
TGCGCCAGCAGCCAAGTCGCCAATAGCGGGGGGCCTTACAATGAGCAGTTCTTC
>TRBV20-1|TRBJ1-5|few|TRBD1
CSAIAGGDQPQHF
TGCAGTGCTATTGCAGGGGGCGATCAGCCCCAGCATTTT
>TRBV12-3/TRBV12-4|TRBJ2-7|-|-
CASSLSNGGPHSYEQYF
TGTGCCAGCAGTTTAAGTAACGGGGGTCCTCACTCCTACGAGCAGTACTTC
>TRBV7-9|TRBJ1-2|-|-
CASERNYGYTF
TGTGCCAGCGAGAGAAACTATGGCTACACCTTC